What follows is one TCR beta chain and its context. No antigen is known for it. The data were obtained in a study of radiation and T cells in renal cell carcinoma. General study findings and limits: Without pretreatment biopsies, baseline tumor clonotype presence was undetermined. From baseline, blood top tumor clonotypes peaked at 2 weeks post-radiation.

In germline, CDR1 is SGHTA, CDR2 FQGNSA. The CDR3 covers 14 residues. Deletions cut 5 bases from V and 1 base from J, with 11 bases between. The time point is: baseline pretreatment blood. Treatment defined: 15 Gy SBRT to primary tumor, nephrectomy 4 weeks later. The method was immunoSEQ multiplex PCR; TCRdb's version includes in-frame clones alone and lacks a portion of them. This table has approximately 120,000 clones, roughly four fifths appearing once. V is TRBV7-2 and J is TRBJ1-1, with TRBD1 as a possible D gene (6 bases). This TCR came from a woman aged 55-75 years with renal cell carcinoma. Sequenced here: blood, sampled from a patient whose treatment included radiotherapy and nephrectomy. The CDR3 reads CASSPGTTNTEAFF. CDR3 nucleotides: TGTGCCAGCAGCCCCGGGACAACGAACACTGAAGCTTTCTTT.